These 27 T cell receptor beta chains originate from one sample sequenced in a study of blood T cell repertoires in COVID-19. Assay used: immunoSEQ multiplex PCR; TCRdb lists only in-frame clones, some missing. Among hundreds of thousands of clones listed, more than 75% were seen once. Sequenced sample: PBMCs or T cells enriched from blood (not recorded which). These receptors were obtained from a woman under 40 who had recovered from COVID-19.

The DNA for the CDR3 is TGTGCCAGCAGAGGGACAGGGGGCGCCTATGGCTACACCTTC. Protein: CASRGTGGAYGYTF. V usage is TRBV7-9 and J usage is TRBJ1-2, with 12 bases fitting TRBD1. Losses at the gene ends were 6 bases for V and 4 bases for J; bases not matched to a gene: 3. Germline-derived CDR1 and CDR2 are SEHNR and FQNEAQ (reference sequence). CDR3 length: 14 amino acids.

V gene TRBV7-6 combines with J gene TRBJ1-1; 7 nucleotides align to TRBD1. This CDR3 has 14 residues. Germline CDR1 is SGHVS and CDR2 is FNYEAQ. With 4 bases clipped from V and 1 base from J, the junction kept 3 bases outside the gene matches. In nucleotides, the CDR3 is TGTGCCAGCAGCTCCCGGGACAGGAACACTGAAGCTTTCTTT. Its translation: CASSSRDRNTEAFF.

This clone was counted at least ten times. The chain links TRBV9 to TRBJ1-5; no reliable D call. There are 14 residues in the CDR3. V was shortened by 0 bases and J by 5 bases, with 9 bases between the two germline ends. Germline CDR1 SGDLS, CDR2 YYNGEE. The DNA for the CDR3 is TGTGCCAGCAGCGTAGGAGGAGGATATCAGCCCCAGCATTTT. Translation: CASSVGGGYQPQHF.

The chain employs TRBV5-8 and TRBJ1-1, with 9 bases lining up with TRBD1. Germline lookup yields CDR1 SGHTS and CDR2 YDEGEE. V lost 1 base to trimming and J lost 5 bases; unmatched junction nucleotides: 9. The CDR3 consists of 16 residues. CDR3 DNA sequence: TGTGCCAGCAGCTTGCTACAGGGGGCCTTTCCAACTGAAGCTTTCTTT. Encoded protein: CASSLLQGAFPTEAFF.

This rearrangement joins TRBV5-6 to TRBJ2-5; TRBD1 might be the D (6 bases). Trimming removed 4 bases from V and 5 bases from J, with 15 bases in between. CDR1 and CDR2 from the germline V gene are SGHDT and YYEEEE. The CDR3 is 14 residues long. The CDR3 protein is CASSPPGVRETQYF. The CDR3 DNA follows: TGTGCCAGCAGCCCCCCAGGGGTCCGGGAGACCCAGTACTTC.

The chain employs TRBV4-2 and TRBJ1-2, with TRBD1 matching 7 bases. V gave up 0 bases and J gave up 5 bases; unmatched junction bases: 21. CDR1 is LGHNA and CDR2 is YNFKEQ in the germline V gene. This CDR3 spans 20 amino acids. CDR3: CASSQDRRGTELTGKYGYTF. The CDR3 region has the DNA TGTGCCAGCAGCCAAGATCGTCGTGGGACTGAGTTGACAGGGAAATATGGCTACACCTTC.

In DNA, the CDR3 is TGTGCCAGCAGTACCGGGACAGGGCCTAATGAAAAACTGTTTTTT. It is translated as CASSTGTGPNEKLFF. The rearrangement joins TRBV28 to TRBJ1-4; the match to TRBD1 covers 9 bases. V shed 5 bases and J 3 bases; nucleotides not matched to a gene: 4. In germline, CDR1 is MDHEN, CDR2 SYDVKM. The CDR3 spans 15 residues.

The chain has TRBV7-9 and TRBJ1-2; maybe TRBD1 (5 bases). Germline assignment: CDR1 SEHNR and CDR2 FQNEAQ (reference sequence). V was cut by 7 bases and J by 9 bases, with 21 bases left in between. This CDR3 spans 14 amino acids. The CDR3 region is CASNTFGTPGSYTF. DNA of the CDR3: TGTGCCAGCAATACCTTCGGGACTCCAGGGAGCTACACCTTC.

This sequence joins TRBV7-2 and TRBJ1-2; the D gene is possibly TRBD1 (5 bases). CDR3 length: 14 residues. Trimming stripped 5 bases from V and 4 bases from J, with 14 bases between. Germline CDR1 SGHTA, CDR2 FQGNSA. Here the CDR3 reads CASSIGAGGYGYTF. CDR3 bases: TGTGCCAGCAGCATAGGGGCGGGGGGCTATGGCTACACCTTC.

V usage is TRBV6-6 and J usage is TRBJ1-2, with 12 bases aligning to TRBD1. V lost 8 bases and J lost 3; bases outside the gene matches: 10. The CDR3 sequence is 16 residues long. In germline, CDR1 is MNHNY, CDR2 SVGAGI (reference sequence). The CDR3 DNA sequence: TGTGCCAGCCGTCCCGGGACAGGGGGCAGGGACTATGGCTACACCTTC. It encodes CASRPGTGGRDYGYTF.

The chain recombines TRBV11-2 with TRBJ2-1, with 13 bases that match TRBD2. Germline loops: CDR1 SGHAT, CDR2 FQNNGV. With V trimmed by 5 bases and J by 7 bases, 2 bases remained unmatched. The CDR3 is made up of 14 amino acids. As DNA, the CDR3 is TGTGCCAGCAGCGGACTAGCGGGGGTGAATGAGCAGTTCTTC. It translates to CASSGLAGVNEQFF.

This clone was counted between two and nine times. The chain is built from TRBV7-9 and TRBJ1-5; D call uncertain. CDR3 length: 14 residues. The germline CDR1 and CDR2 sequences are SEHNR and FQNEAQ (reference sequence). The ends were cut back, 1 base at V and 6 bases at J, with 10 bases in the middle. CDR3 bases: TGTGCCAGCAGCTTAGAGTCAGGCGCTCAGCCCCAGCATTTT. This sequence encodes CASSLESGAQPQHF. The full variable domain, with the rest looked up from reference TRBV7-9 and TRBJ1-5, is DTGVSQNPRHKITKRGQNVTFRCDPISEHNRLYWYRQTLGQGPEFLTYFQNEAQLEKSRLLSDRFSAERPKGSFSTLEIQRTEQGDSAMYLCASSLESGAQPQHFGDGTRLSIL.

The chain employs TRBV11-2 and TRBJ2-1; D gene uncertain. The CDR3 is 13 amino acids. From germline, CDR1 is SGHAT and CDR2 FQNNGV. Trimming took off 0 bases at V and 9 bases at J, with 9 bases between the two ends. The CDR3 DNA reads TGTGCCAGCAGCTTAGACAGTCAGCGTGAGCAGTTCTTC. This sequence encodes CASSLDSQREQFF.

The chain combines TRBV6-5 with TRBJ1-4; D is possibly TRBD1 (6 bases). In germline, CDR1 is MNHEY, CDR2 SVGAGI. The CDR3 length is 13 residues. V lost 10 bases and J lost 7, with 16 bases in between. The CDR3 here is CATQNRVGEKLFF. Here the CDR3 DNA reads TGTGCCACCCAAAACAGGGTGGGTGAAAAACTGTTTTTT.

The chain joins TRBV12-3 or TRBV12-4 to TRBJ1-1; 7 bases are shared with TRBD1. The CDR3 runs 13 residues. The V gene end was trimmed by 6 bases and the J gene end by 1 base; junction bases not matched to a gene: 2. In DNA, the CDR3 is TGTGCCAGCAGAAGGACAGGGAACACTGAAGCTTTCTTT. Protein product: CASRRTGNTEAFF.

This clone showed up just once. The chain uses TRBV4-3 and TRBJ1-3; D is uncertain. The V end was cut by 0 bases, the J end by 2 bases, with 11 bases between. Germline lookup yields CDR1 LGHNA and CDR2 YSLEER. The CDR3 has 16 residues. CDR3 bases: TGCGCCAGCAGCCAAGATCTTATCGGGGCTGGAAACACCATATATTTT. Translated: CASSQDLIGAGNTIYF.

This sequence joins TRBV7-8 and TRBJ2-5; the D gene is possibly TRBD2 (6 bases). Trimming took off 2 bases at V and 5 bases at J, with 15 bases between the two ends. The CDR3 contains 15 residues. Germline loops: CDR1 SGHVS, CDR2 FQNEAQ. The CDR3 is CASSLIRGGWETQYF. CDR3 sequence (DNA): TGTGCCAGCAGCTTAATTAGGGGAGGATGGGAGACCCAGTACTTC.

The chain uses TRBV7-2 and TRBJ2-7, with 10 nucleotides matching TRBD1. V trimming: 5 bases; J trimming: 3 bases; junction bases outside the gene matches: 16. Germline loops: CDR1 SGHTA, CDR2 FQGNSA. The CDR3 sequence is 18 residues long. CDR3 loop: CASSLDRGRLNWNYEQYF. The DNA of the CDR3 is TGTGCCAGCAGCCTAGACAGGGGGCGCCTAAATTGGAACTACGAGCAGTACTTC.

A word on this clone: The sample has other DNA sequences that encode this CDR3 too. The chain uses TRBV5-1 and TRBJ2-5; 8 bases line up with TRBD1. The CDR3 is 14 amino acids. J lost 5 bases, V lost 3 bases, and 6 bases had no gene match. Germline CDR1 and CDR2: SGHRS and YFSETQ. Here the CDR3 reads CASSSTGGRETQYF. The CDR3 DNA reads as TGCGCCAGCAGCTCCACAGGGGGGAGGGAGACCCAGTACTTC.

Only a few counts were recorded for this clone. The chain combines TRBV19 with TRBJ2-1, with TRBD1 identical over 7 bases. The CDR3 runs to 15 residues. V gave up 6 bases and J gave up 0 bases; unmatched junction bases: 5. Germline CDR1 LNHDA, CDR2 SQIVND (reference sequence). CDR3 in DNA: TGTGCCAGTAGACCGGACAGGAGCTCCTACAATGAGCAGTTCTTC. Its protein product is CASRPDRSSYNEQFF.

The chain employs TRBV28 and TRBJ2-4; maybe TRBD1 (6 bases). Germline assignment: CDR1 MDHEN and CDR2 SYDVKM. The length of the CDR3 is 14 residues. V was trimmed by 8 bases and J by 1 base, leaving 12 bases between them. The CDR3 coding sequence is TGTGCCAGCCTCGACAGGCTGGCCAAAAACATTCAGTACTTC. It is translated as CASLDRLAKNIQYF.

The chain has TRBV24-1 and TRBJ1-2; no reliable D call. The germline gives CDR1 KGHDR, CDR2 SFDVKD. Trimming took off 2 bases at V and 1 base at J, with 7 bases between the two ends. The CDR3 extends over 14 amino acids. The CDR3 spells CATSDSHSNYGYTF. CDR3 coding DNA: TGTGCCACCAGTGATTCACACAGTAACTATGGCTACACCTTC.

This clone came up a few times. The chain couples TRBV2 to TRBJ1-2; D is undetermined. The V gene's germline CDR1 is SNHLY and CDR2 FYNNEI. The V and J ends lost 3 bases and 7 bases respectively, with 9 bases between them. This CDR3 spans 12 amino acids. The CDR3 nucleotides read TGTGCCAGCAGTGATGATAGTTTTGGCTACACCTTC. It translates to CASSDDSFGYTF.

V and J are TRBV6-1 and TRBJ1-2; 7 positions match TRBD1. CDR3 size: 15 residues. From germline, CDR1 is MNHNS and CDR2 SASEGT. After removal of 1 base from V and 14 bases from J, the junction contained 16 bases not matched to a gene. CDR3 protein: CASSEEGTVLWGWTF. CDR3 sequence (DNA): TGTGCCAGCAGTGAAGAGGGGACAGTCCTATGGGGTTGGACCTTC.

The chain joins TRBV5-1 to TRBJ1-1; 11 bases are shared with TRBD1. Germline CDR1 reads SGHRS; CDR2 reads YFSETQ. This CDR3 region has 15 residues. Trimming cost V 3 bases and J 5 bases; bases outside gene matches: 6. The CDR3 spells CASSSDRGLETEAFF. The DNA of the CDR3 is TGCGCCAGCAGCTCGGACAGGGGGCTTGAGACTGAAGCTTTCTTT.

This chain connects TRBV5-1 to TRBJ2-3; TRBD2 aligns across 8 bases. CDR3 size: 16 residues. Germline values: CDR1 SGHRS, CDR2 YFSETQ. V was pared by 4 bases and J by 2 bases, with 9 bases of the junction left unmatched. CDR3 loop: CASSQKREPNTDTQYF. In nucleotides, the CDR3 is TGCGCCAGCAGCCAAAAGCGGGAGCCTAACACAGATACGCAGTATTTT. The entire variable domain, with the rest obtained from reference TRBV5-1 and TRBJ2-3, is as follows: KAGVTQTPRYLIKTRGQQVTLSCSPISGHRSVSWYQQTPGQGLQFLFEYFSETQRNKGNFPGRFSGRQFSNSRSEMNVSTLELGDSALYLCASSQKREPNTDTQYFGPGTRLTVL.

DNA of the CDR3: TGCGCCAGCAGTGATGAAGGGGGCACTGAAGCTTTCTTT. Its protein product is CASSDEGGTEAFF. The rearrangement uses TRBV10-1 and TRBJ1-1; D may be TRBD1 (6 bases). The CDR3 consists of 13 residues. Trimming removed 3 bases from V and 4 bases from J, with 9 bases in between. From germline, CDR1 is WNHNN and CDR2 SYGVQD (reference sequence).